This is a list of T cell receptor beta chains from one sample in a study of cytomegalovirus exposure and HLA in healthy donors. Method: immunoSEQ multiplex PCR; TCRdb's copy keeps in-frame clones and lacks some. Altogether 70,000 to 90,000 clones are present, more than 60% being singletons, with the ten largest covering around an eighth. The sample was PBMCs. Source of these receptors: a male donor in good health and CMV-seropositive. The CDR3 runs from the conserved cysteine through the conserved F or W. Fields, in order: J gene, clone size, D gene, V gene, CDR3 DNA, CDR3 protein. The D gene is left open where the match is weak. Only some rows state a clone size, as once, few, many or a class for expanded clones.

j_gene: TRBJ1-2; abundance: NA; d_gene: TRBD1; v_gene: TRBV28; CDR3nt: TGTGCCAGCAGTTTTAGGGACAGTATTTTCGGCTACACCTTC; CDR3aa: CASSFRDSIFGYTF
j_gene: TRBJ2-4; abundance: NA; d_gene: NA; v_gene: TRBV18; CDR3nt: TGTGCCAGCTCACCCGGGAACCCACCTAGCATTCAGTACTTC; CDR3aa: CASSPGNPPSIQYF
j_gene: TRBJ1-6; abundance: once; d_gene: NA; v_gene: TRBV5-8; CDR3nt: TGTGCCAGCAGCTTGGCCCTGCTACATTCACCCCTCCACTTT; CDR3aa: CASSLALLHSPLHF
j_gene: TRBJ1-2; abundance: NA; d_gene: TRBD1; v_gene: TRBV6-5; CDR3nt: TGTGCCAGCCGAGGGGGCTTAGGCTACGGCTACACCTTC; CDR3aa: CASRGGLGYGYTF
j_gene: TRBJ2-3; abundance: NA; d_gene: TRBD2; v_gene: TRBV6-1; CDR3nt: TGTGCCAGCGGACGACTAGCGGGAGGCACAGATACGCAGTATTTT; CDR3aa: CASGRLAGGTDTQYF
j_gene: TRBJ2-1; abundance: NA; d_gene: NA; v_gene: TRBV14; CDR3nt: TGTGCCAGCAGCCAAGATAGCGACTCCTACAATGAGCAGTTCTTC; CDR3aa: CASSQDSDSYNEQFF
j_gene: TRBJ1-4; abundance: NA; d_gene: NA; v_gene: TRBV29-1; CDR3nt: TGCAGCGGGACAGATGCCGCAGAAAAACTGTTTTTT; CDR3aa: CSGTDAAEKLFF
j_gene: TRBJ1-2; abundance: NA; d_gene: TRBD1; v_gene: TRBV11-2; CDR3nt: TGTGCCAGCAGCTTAGAAACAGGGGCGGGCTACACCTTC; CDR3aa: CASSLETGAGYTF
j_gene: TRBJ2-2; abundance: few; d_gene: NA; v_gene: TRBV11-3; CDR3nt: TGTGCCAGCAGCATCAGGGGACGCACCGGGGAGCTGTTTTTT; CDR3aa: CASSIRGRTGELFF
j_gene: TRBJ1-1; abundance: NA; d_gene: NA; v_gene: TRBV5-5; CDR3nt: TGTGCCAGCAGCTTCTACAGGGATGGGAAGGAGACTGAAGCTTTCTTT; CDR3aa: CASSFYRDGKETEAFF
j_gene: TRBJ2-5; abundance: NA; d_gene: NA; v_gene: TRBV25-1; CDR3nt: TGTGCCAGCGGGGCCGGGGGAGTTCGGGAGACCCAGTACTTC; CDR3aa: CASGAGGVRETQYF
j_gene: TRBJ2-3; abundance: NA; d_gene: TRBD2; v_gene: TRBV7-9; CDR3nt: TGTGCCAGCAGCTTAGGAGTAGCGGGAGAGCGTGGAGATACGCAGTATTTT; CDR3aa: CASSLGVAGERGDTQYF
j_gene: TRBJ2-1; abundance: NA; d_gene: NA; v_gene: TRBV7-9; CDR3nt: TGTGCCAGCAGCTTAGGTCCAGCGGCCTACAATGAGCAGTTCTTC; CDR3aa: CASSLGPAAYNEQFF
j_gene: TRBJ2-7; abundance: NA; d_gene: NA; v_gene: TRBV11-2; CDR3nt: TGTGCCAGCAGCTCCCAGGACTTCCCCTCCTACGAGCAGTACTTC; CDR3aa: CASSSQDFPSYEQYF
j_gene: TRBJ2-3; abundance: NA; d_gene: TRBD1; v_gene: TRBV27; CDR3nt: TGTGCCAGCAGTGCAGACAGGGGGGCGGATACGCAGTATTTT; CDR3aa: CASSADRGADTQYF
j_gene: TRBJ1-1; abundance: NA; d_gene: NA; v_gene: TRBV2; CDR3nt: TGTGCCAGCAGTGTAAACACTGAAGCTTTCTTT; CDR3aa: CASSVNTEAFF
j_gene: TRBJ2-2; abundance: NA; d_gene: TRBD2; v_gene: TRBV5-1; CDR3nt: TGCGCCAGCAGCCTAAGACTAGCGGAGAACACCGGGGAGCTGTTTTTT; CDR3aa: CASSLRLAENTGELFF
j_gene: TRBJ1-2; abundance: NA; d_gene: NA; v_gene: TRBV5-1; CDR3nt: TGCGCCAGCACCGTAGGAGATCCTAACTATGGCTACACCTTC; CDR3aa: CASTVGDPNYGYTF
j_gene: TRBJ2-5; abundance: NA; d_gene: NA; v_gene: TRBV9; CDR3nt: TGTGCCAGCAGCGTAGTCCCCCAGGGCGAGACCCAGTACTTC; CDR3aa: CASSVVPQGETQYF
j_gene: TRBJ2-1; abundance: NA; d_gene: NA; v_gene: TRBV7-3; CDR3nt: TGTGCCAGCAGCTTAACGTTTGGGGTCAGGGGTGATGAGCAGTTCTTC; CDR3aa: CASSLTFGVRGDEQFF
j_gene: TRBJ1-5; abundance: NA; d_gene: NA; v_gene: TRBV2; CDR3nt: TGTGCCAGCAGTGAAATGGGCAGGGACAATCAGCCCCAGCATTTT; CDR3aa: CASSEMGRDNQPQHF
j_gene: TRBJ2-3; abundance: NA; d_gene: NA; v_gene: TRBV6-5; CDR3nt: TGTGCCAGCAGGCGCGGGATCGGCACAGATACGCAGTATTTT; CDR3aa: CASRRGIGTDTQYF
j_gene: TRBJ1-5; abundance: NA; d_gene: TRBD1; v_gene: TRBV18; CDR3nt: TGTGCCAGCTCGGCCGGGACAGGCAATCAGCCCCAGCATTTT; CDR3aa: CASSAGTGNQPQHF
j_gene: TRBJ2-7; abundance: NA; d_gene: NA; v_gene: TRBV19; CDR3nt: TGTGCCAGTAGTATCGTCAAATGGGGCCCGGGACACAAATCCTACGAGCAGTACTTC; CDR3aa: CASSIVKWGPGHKSYEQYF
j_gene: TRBJ2-5; abundance: NA; d_gene: NA; v_gene: TRBV4-1; CDR3nt: TGCGCCAGCAGCCAAGATCCTCAAGAGACCCAGTACTTC; CDR3aa: CASSQDPQETQYF
j_gene: TRBJ2-7; abundance: NA; d_gene: TRBD2; v_gene: TRBV11-2; CDR3nt: TGTGCCAGCAGCTTTCCGGTCGGGGGGGGCCGTCTCGAGCAGTACTTC; CDR3aa: CASSFPVGGGRLEQYF
j_gene: TRBJ1-4; abundance: NA; d_gene: NA; v_gene: TRBV19; CDR3nt: TGTGCCAGTACAGGGGAAGCGGAAAAACTGTTTTTT; CDR3aa: CASTGEAEKLFF
j_gene: TRBJ2-1; abundance: NA; d_gene: TRBD2; v_gene: TRBV5-1; CDR3nt: TGCGCCAGCAGCTTGAGGGTAACTAGCGGCCAAAAGGGCTATGAGCAGTTCTTC; CDR3aa: CASSLRVTSGQKGYEQFF
j_gene: TRBJ1-2; abundance: NA; d_gene: TRBD1; v_gene: TRBV11-2; CDR3nt: TGTGCCAGCAGCCCCAGAGAGGGACAGGGGACCCATGGCTACACCTTC; CDR3aa: CASSPREGQGTHGYTF
j_gene: TRBJ2-7; abundance: NA; d_gene: TRBD1; v_gene: TRBV9; CDR3nt: TGTGCCAGCAGCGTCGGACAGGGCCTTTCCTACGAGCAGTACTTC; CDR3aa: CASSVGQGLSYEQYF
j_gene: TRBJ2-5; abundance: NA; d_gene: TRBD2; v_gene: TRBV7-7; CDR3nt: TGTGCCAGCAGCTTAGCGCCGGCGGGAGGACAAGAGACCCAGTACTTC; CDR3aa: CASSLAPAGGQETQYF
j_gene: TRBJ2-1; abundance: once; d_gene: TRBD2; v_gene: TRBV19; CDR3nt: TGTGCCAGCCAACTGGGAGGGAATGAGCAGTTCTTC; CDR3aa: CASQLGGNEQFF
j_gene: TRBJ2-1; abundance: few; d_gene: NA; v_gene: TRBV6-5; CDR3nt: TGTGCCAGCAGTTACTCGAGAACCACAAGGGGCAATGAGCAGTTCTTC; CDR3aa: CASSYSRTTRGNEQFF
j_gene: TRBJ2-7; abundance: NA; d_gene: NA; v_gene: TRBV18; CDR3nt: TGTGCCAGCTCACCCTACGACTACGAGCAGTACTTC; CDR3aa: CASSPYDYEQYF
j_gene: TRBJ1-2; abundance: NA; d_gene: TRBD1; v_gene: TRBV7-2; CDR3nt: TGTGCCAGCAGCTTACAGGGGGCCTATGGCTACACCTTC; CDR3aa: CASSLQGAYGYTF
j_gene: TRBJ2-2; abundance: NA; d_gene: TRBD2; v_gene: TRBV2; CDR3nt: TGTGCCAGCAGTGTTTTGCCGGGACTAGCGGCGAACACCGGGGAGCTGTTTTTT; CDR3aa: CASSVLPGLAANTGELFF
j_gene: TRBJ1-2; abundance: few; d_gene: TRBD1; v_gene: TRBV4-3; CDR3nt: TGCGCCAGCAGCCAAGACCGACAGGGGGCCAACTATGGCTACACCTTC; CDR3aa: CASSQDRQGANYGYTF
j_gene: TRBJ2-7; abundance: once; d_gene: NA; v_gene: TRBV27; CDR3nt: TGTGCCAGCAGTTTCGCTGGGGGCCAGCAGTACTTC; CDR3aa: CASSFAGGQQYF
j_gene: TRBJ2-2; abundance: NA; d_gene: TRBD1; v_gene: TRBV30; CDR3nt: TGTGCCTGGACGGTCGGGACAGGGGCCGGGGAGCTGTTTTTT; CDR3aa: CAWTVGTGAGELFF
j_gene: TRBJ2-5; abundance: few; d_gene: TRBD1; v_gene: TRBV7-9; CDR3nt: TGTGCCAGCAGCGGGCGACAGGGGATACAAGAGACCCAGTACTTC; CDR3aa: CASSGRQGIQETQYF
j_gene: TRBJ2-5; abundance: NA; d_gene: TRBD1; v_gene: TRBV30; CDR3nt: TGTGCCTGGAGTGTAAAGGGGGCTGGGGAGACCCAGTACTTC; CDR3aa: CAWSVKGAGETQYF
j_gene: TRBJ2-5; abundance: NA; d_gene: NA; v_gene: TRBV27; CDR3nt: TGTGCCAGCGCCCCGATTTTGGGGGGAAAGACCCAGTACTTC; CDR3aa: CASAPILGGKTQYF
j_gene: TRBJ1-1; abundance: few; d_gene: NA; v_gene: TRBV30; CDR3nt: TGTGCTGGGGCCCCGGGGGATCGGGTTACTGAAGCTTTCTTT; CDR3aa: CAGAPGDRVTEAFF
j_gene: TRBJ2-1; abundance: NA; d_gene: TRBD2; v_gene: TRBV4-1; CDR3nt: TGCGCCAGCAGCCAGAACGGACTAGCGGGAGGCGATGAGCAGTTCTTC; CDR3aa: CASSQNGLAGGDEQFF
j_gene: TRBJ2-7; abundance: NA; d_gene: TRBD2; v_gene: TRBV6-5; CDR3nt: TGTGCCAGCACCGACTCTGGGGGGGGGTTAGAGCAGTACTTC; CDR3aa: CASTDSGGGLEQYF